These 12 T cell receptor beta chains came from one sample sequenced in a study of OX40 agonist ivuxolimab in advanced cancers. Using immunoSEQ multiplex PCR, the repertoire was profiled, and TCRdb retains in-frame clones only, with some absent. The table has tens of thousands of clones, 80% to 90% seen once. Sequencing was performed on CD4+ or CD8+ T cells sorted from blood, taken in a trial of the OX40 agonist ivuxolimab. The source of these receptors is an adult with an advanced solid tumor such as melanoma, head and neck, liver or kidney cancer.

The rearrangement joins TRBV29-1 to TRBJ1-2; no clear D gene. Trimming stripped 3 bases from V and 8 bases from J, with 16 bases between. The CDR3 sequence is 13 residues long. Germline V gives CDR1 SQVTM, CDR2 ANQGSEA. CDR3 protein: CSVEGLGVGGYTF. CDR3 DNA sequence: TGCAGCGTTGAGGGCCTCGGGGTAGGCGGCTACACCTTC.

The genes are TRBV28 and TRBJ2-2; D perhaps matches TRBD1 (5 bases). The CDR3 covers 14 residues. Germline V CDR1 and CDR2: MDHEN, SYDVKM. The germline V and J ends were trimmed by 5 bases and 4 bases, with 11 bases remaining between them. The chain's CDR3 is CASSLWGTTGELFF. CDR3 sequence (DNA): TGTGCCAGCAGTCTCTGGGGCACCACCGGGGAGCTGTTTTTT.

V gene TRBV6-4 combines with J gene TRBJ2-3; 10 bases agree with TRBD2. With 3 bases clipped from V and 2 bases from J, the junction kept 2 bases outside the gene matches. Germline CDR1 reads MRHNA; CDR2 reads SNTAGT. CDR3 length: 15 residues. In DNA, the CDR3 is TGTGCCAGCAGTGAGAGCGGGGGGGCCACAGATACGCAGTATTTT. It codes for CASSESGGATDTQYF.

The CDR3 DNA is TGTGCCAGCAGTTTTCTCATGAACACTGAAGCTTTCTTT. The encoded protein is CASSFLMNTEAFF. V is TRBV27 and J is TRBJ1-1; the D is unclear. The CDR3 extends over 13 amino acids. Germline V CDR1 and CDR2: MNHEY, SMNVEV (reference sequence). Trimming cost V 3 bases and J 0 bases, with 5 bases left between them.

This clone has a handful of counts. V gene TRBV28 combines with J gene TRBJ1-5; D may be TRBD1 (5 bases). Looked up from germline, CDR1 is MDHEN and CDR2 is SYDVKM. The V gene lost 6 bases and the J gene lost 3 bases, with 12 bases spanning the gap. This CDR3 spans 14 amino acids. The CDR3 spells CASRNAGLNQPQHF. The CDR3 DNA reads TGTGCCAGCAGGAATGCAGGGCTCAATCAGCCCCAGCATTTT.

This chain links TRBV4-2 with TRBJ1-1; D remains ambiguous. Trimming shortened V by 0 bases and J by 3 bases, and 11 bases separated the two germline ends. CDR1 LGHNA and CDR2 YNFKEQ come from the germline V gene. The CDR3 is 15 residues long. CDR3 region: CASSQDQAPDTEAFF. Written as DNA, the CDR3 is TGTGCCAGCAGCCAAGATCAGGCCCCGGACACTGAAGCTTTCTTT.

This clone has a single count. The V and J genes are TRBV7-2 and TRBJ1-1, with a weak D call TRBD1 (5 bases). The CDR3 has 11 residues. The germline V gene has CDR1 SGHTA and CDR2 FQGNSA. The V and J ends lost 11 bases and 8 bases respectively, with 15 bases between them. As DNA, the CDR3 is TGTGCCGATTCATCTGGGACGGAAGCTTTCTTT. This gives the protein CADSSGTEAFF.

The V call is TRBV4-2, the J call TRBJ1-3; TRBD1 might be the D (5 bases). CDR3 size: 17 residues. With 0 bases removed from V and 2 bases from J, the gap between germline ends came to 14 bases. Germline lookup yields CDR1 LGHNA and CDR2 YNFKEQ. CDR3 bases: TGTGCCAGCAGCCAAGAAGGGGCCGGGGAGGCTGGAAACACCATATATTTT. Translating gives CASSQEGAGEAGNTIYF.

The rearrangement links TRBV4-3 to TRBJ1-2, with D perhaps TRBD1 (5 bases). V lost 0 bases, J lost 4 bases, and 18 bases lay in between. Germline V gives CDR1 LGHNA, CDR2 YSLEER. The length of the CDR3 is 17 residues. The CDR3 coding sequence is TGCGCCAGCAGCCAAGATTTGGGAGACAGTGATCTCTATGGCTACACCTTC. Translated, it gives CASSQDLGDSDLYGYTF.

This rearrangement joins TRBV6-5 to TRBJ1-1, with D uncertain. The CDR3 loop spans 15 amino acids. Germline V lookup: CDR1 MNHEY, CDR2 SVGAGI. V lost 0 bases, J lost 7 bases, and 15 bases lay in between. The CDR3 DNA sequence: TGTGCCAGCAGTTACTCTCGATATGGGTCGGGTGAAGCTTTCTTT. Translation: CASSYSRYGSGEAFF.

CDR3 in DNA: TGTGCCAGCAGCTCCGATAGGAGCTCCTACGAGCAGTACTTC. It codes for CASSSDRSSYEQYF. The genes are TRBV11-2 and TRBJ2-7; no clear D. Germline V gene lookup returns CDR1 SGHAT and CDR2 FQNNGV. This CDR3 is built from 14 residues. The ends were cut back, 4 bases at V and 0 bases at J, with 10 bases in the middle.

The CDR3 region has the DNA TGTGCCAGTAGTATTGAGGACCCAACCTACGAGCAGTACTTC. It translates to CASSIEDPTYEQYF. The chain is built from TRBV19 and TRBJ2-7; D is uncertain. The CDR3 has 14 residues. Trimming cost V 3 bases and J 2 bases, with 11 bases left between them. The germline V gene encodes CDR1 LNHDA and CDR2 SQIVND (reference sequence).